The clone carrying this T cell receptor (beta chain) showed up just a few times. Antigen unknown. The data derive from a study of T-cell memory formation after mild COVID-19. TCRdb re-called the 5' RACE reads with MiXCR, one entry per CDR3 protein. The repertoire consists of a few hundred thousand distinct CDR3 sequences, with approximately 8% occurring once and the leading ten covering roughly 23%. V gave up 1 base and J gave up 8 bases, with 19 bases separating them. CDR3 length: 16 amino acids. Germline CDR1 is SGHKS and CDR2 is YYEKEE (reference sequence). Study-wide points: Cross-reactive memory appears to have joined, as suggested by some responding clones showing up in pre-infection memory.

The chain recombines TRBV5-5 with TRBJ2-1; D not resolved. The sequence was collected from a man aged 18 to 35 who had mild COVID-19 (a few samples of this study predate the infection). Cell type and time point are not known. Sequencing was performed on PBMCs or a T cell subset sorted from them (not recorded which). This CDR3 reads CASSLKFDQASYEQFF. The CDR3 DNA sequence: TGTGCCAGCAGCTTGAAATTTGACCAAGCCTCATATGAGCAGTTCTTC.